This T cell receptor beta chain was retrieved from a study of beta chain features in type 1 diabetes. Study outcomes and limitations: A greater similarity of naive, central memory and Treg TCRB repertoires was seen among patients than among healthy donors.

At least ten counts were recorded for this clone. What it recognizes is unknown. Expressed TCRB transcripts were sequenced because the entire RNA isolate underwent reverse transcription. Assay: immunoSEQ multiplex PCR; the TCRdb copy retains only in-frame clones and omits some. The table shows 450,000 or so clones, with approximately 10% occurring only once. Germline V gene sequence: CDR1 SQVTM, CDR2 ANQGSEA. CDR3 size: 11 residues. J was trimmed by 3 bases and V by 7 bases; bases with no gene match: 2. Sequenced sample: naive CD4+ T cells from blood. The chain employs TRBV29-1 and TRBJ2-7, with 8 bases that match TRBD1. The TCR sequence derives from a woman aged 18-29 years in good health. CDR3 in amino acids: CSGGTGYEQYF. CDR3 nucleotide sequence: TGCAGCGGCGGGACAGGCTACGAGCAGTACTTC.